What follows are 19 T cell receptor beta chains derived from one specimen sequenced in a study of T-cell memory formation after mild COVID-19 (dated by TCRdb to the early 2020s). The library was generated by 5' RACE. Data came from an Illumina NovaSeq 6000. Using fastp at Q25 and MiXCR, TCRdb reprocessed the public reads and kept productive beta chains. Rows with one shared CDR3 protein collapse into an entry with the most common genes and DNA. A total of under 600,000 distinct CDR3 sequences appear in this sample, about 22% of them only once. The top ten clonotypes cover roughly 8.1% of the sample. The sample consisted of PBMCs or a T cell subset sorted from them (not recorded which). The receptors here all came from an adult woman who had mild COVID-19 (a few samples of this study predate the infection). The sample titles of this study are shuffled in the database, so cell type and time point are left out; the donor was told from shared clones.

The chain joins TRBV7-2 to TRBJ2-5; 8 bases fit TRBD1. J lost 2 bases, V lost 9 bases, and 11 bases had no gene match. Germline V CDR1 and CDR2: SGHTA, FQGNSA. This CDR3 spans 15 amino acids. The CDR3: CARSHRTGTQETQYF. Here the CDR3 DNA reads TGTGCCAGAAGCCATCGGACAGGGACACAAGAGACCCAGTACTTC.

V is TRBV3-1 and J is TRBJ2-7, with TRBD2 identical over 13 bases. This CDR3 contains 18 residues. CDR1 LGHDT and CDR2 YNNKEL come from the germline V gene (reference sequence). V lost 3 bases and J lost 0; bases outside the gene matches: 8. This CDR3 is CASSHQTSGGMFSYEQYF. In DNA form, the CDR3 reads TGTGCCAGCAGCCACCAGACTAGCGGGGGGATGTTCTCCTACGAGCAGTACTTC.

A few counts support this clonotype. The chain joins TRBV19 to TRBJ2-1, with a weak D call TRBD1 (6 bases). Germline CDR1 reads LNHDA; CDR2 reads SQIVND (reference sequence). The CDR3 runs to 15 residues. The V gene lost 3 bases and the J gene lost 5 bases, with 14 bases spanning the gap. CDR3 loop: CASSISAGAHNEQFF. The DNA of the CDR3 is TGTGCCAGTAGTATTTCGGCAGGGGCTCACAATGAGCAGTTCTTC.

Only a few counts were recorded for this clonotype. This chain joins TRBV20-1 and TRBJ1-5, with D perhaps matching TRBD1 (6 bases). The CDR3 runs 15 residues. Deletions cut 3 bases from V and 6 bases from J, with 18 bases between. Germline CDR1 is DFQATT and CDR2 is SNEGSKA (reference sequence). The CDR3 loop is CSARGASGGSQPQHF. For the CDR3, the DNA is TGCAGTGCTAGGGGGGCCTCGGGGGGCTCTCAGCCCCAGCATTTT.

This clonotype was observed a handful of times. The V call is TRBV7-9, the J call TRBJ2-1; 8 bases agree with TRBD2. The V gene's germline CDR1 is SEHNR and CDR2 FQNEAQ (reference sequence). The CDR3 loop spans 14 amino acids. Germline trimming cut 2 bases from V and 6 bases from J; bases unmatched to any gene: 3. The CDR3 loop reads CASSLTRGGNEQFF. Here the CDR3 DNA reads TGTGCCAGCAGCTTAACTCGGGGGGGCAATGAGCAGTTCTTC.

This clonotype was observed a handful of times. The chain employs TRBV6-1 and TRBJ1-2; TRBD1 aligns across 9 bases. CDR1 MNHNS and CDR2 SASEGT come from the germline V gene. The CDR3 consists of 14 residues. Germline trimming cut 3 bases from V and 3 bases from J; bases unmatched to any gene: 2. The CDR3 loop reads CASSDDRGYYGYTF. CDR3 in DNA: TGTGCCAGCAGTGATGACAGGGGGTACTATGGCTACACCTTC.

This clonotype has just a few counts. The CDR3 reads CSARDRRGLAGNEQFF. CDR3 DNA sequence: TGCAGTGCTAGAGATCGGCGGGGTTTAGCGGGCAATGAGCAGTTCTTC. The V call is TRBV20-1, the J call TRBJ2-1, with 7 nucleotides matching TRBD2. Germline assignment: CDR1 DFQATT and CDR2 SNEGSKA (reference sequence). V dropped 0 bases and J dropped 6; count of bases not matched to a gene: 11. The CDR3 covers 16 residues.

The table lists this clonotype with a few counts. The V gene is TRBV5-6, the J gene TRBJ2-4; 7 bases agree with TRBD1. Germline V gene data show CDR1 as SGHDT and CDR2 as YYEEEE. The length of the CDR3 is 13 residues. The V and J ends lost 2 bases and 8 bases, in that order; junction bases with no gene match: 4. The CDR3 protein is CASSFYRGDIQYF. The CDR3 region has the DNA TGTGCCAGCAGCTTTTACAGGGGTGACATTCAGTACTTC.

This clonotype was found a few times. V gene TRBV5-1 combines with J gene TRBJ1-1, with no clear D. V was cut by 0 bases and J by 2 bases, with 11 bases left in between. CDR3 size: 15 residues. The germline gives CDR1 SGHRS, CDR2 YFSETQ. The CDR3 DNA sequence: TGCGCCAGCAGCTTGGAGGCAGTGTCAAACACTGAAGCTTTCTTT. It codes for CASSLEAVSNTEAFF.

In its sample, this clonotype was seen a few times. The chain employs TRBV7-9 and TRBJ2-3; either TRBD1 or TRBD2 may fit D (5 bases each). The V and J ends lost 9 bases and 3 bases respectively, with 13 bases between them. The CDR3 is made up of 13 amino acids. Germline loops: CDR1 SEHNR, CDR2 FQNEAQ (reference sequence). The DNA of the CDR3 is TGTGCCAGTTTGGGACCGGCAACAGATACGCAGTATTTT. This gives the protein CASLGPATDTQYF.

The rearrangement uses TRBV4-1 and TRBJ2-7; the match to TRBD2 covers 13 bases. Germline CDR1 is MGHRA and CDR2 is YSYEKL. The CDR3 covers 15 residues. Germline trimming cut 3 bases from V and 3 bases from J; bases unmatched to any gene: 2. The CDR3 coding sequence is TGCGCCAGCAGCCAGGGACTAGCGGGATACTACGAGCAGTACTTC. Encoded protein: CASSQGLAGYYEQYF.

The gene calls are TRBV29-1 and TRBJ2-7; D is ambiguous. The CDR3 loop spans 11 amino acids. Trimming removed 6 bases at V and 3 bases at J, with 9 bases between. The germline V gene encodes CDR1 SQVTM and CDR2 ANQGSEA. Here the CDR3 DNA reads TGCAGCGTCCTGACCAGCTACGAGCAGTACTTC. Amino acids: CSVLTSYEQYF.

V usage is TRBV12-3 or TRBV12-4 and J usage is TRBJ2-2, with D unresolved. The ends were cut back, 6 bases at V and 4 bases at J, with 9 bases in the middle. There are 13 residues in the CDR3. CDR3 coding DNA: TGTGCCAGCAGAAGTAGTCGCACCGGGGAGCTGTTTTTT. Its protein is CASRSSRTGELFF.

This clonotype was picked up a small number of times. This chain connects TRBV5-1 to TRBJ1-2; 9 bases line up with TRBD1. CDR1 is SGHRS, CDR2 YFSETQ, per germline. This CDR3 is 15 amino acids long. The ends lost 3 bases at V and 10 bases at J; junction bases unmatched: 13. The CDR3 reads CASSSGQGQLPLYTF. The CDR3 DNA reads TGCGCCAGCAGCTCGGGACAGGGCCAGCTTCCCCTCTACACCTTC.

The sample holds a few counts of this clonotype. This chain joins TRBV9 and TRBJ2-2; D unclear. The V and J ends lost 4 bases and 6 bases respectively, with 10 bases between them. Germline-derived CDR1 and CDR2 are SGDLS and YYNGEE. This CDR3 is built from 13 residues. In DNA, the CDR3 is TGTGCCAGCAGCTCCAAGAGTGCCGGGGAGCTGTTTTTT. This gives the protein CASSSKSAGELFF.

The chain couples TRBV20-1 to TRBJ1-2; D gene unclear. V lost 1 base and J 5 bases, leaving 8 bases between the germline ends. The CDR3 has 12 amino acids. CDR1 is DFQATT and CDR2 is SNEGSKA in the germline V gene (reference sequence). In nucleotides, the CDR3 is TGCAGTGCTAGAGGGGGATGGTATGGCTACACCTTC. This translates into CSARGGWYGYTF.

In its sample, this clonotype was seen many times. V usage is TRBV5-1 and J usage is TRBJ2-5; 7 bases fit TRBD2. The last part of the DNA fits TRBJ2-3 better; the J call may be wrong. The CDR3 has 12 amino acids. Germline V lookup: CDR1 SGHRS, CDR2 YFSETQ. As DNA, the CDR3 is TGCGCCAGCAGCTTGGCGGGGGGTACGCAGTATTTT. This gives the protein CASSLAGGTQYF.

This clonotype came up a few times. The chain links TRBV7-9 to TRBJ2-6; 11 bases agree with TRBD2. Per the germline V gene, CDR1 is SEHNR and CDR2 is FQNEAQ (reference sequence). V dropped 1 base and J dropped 1; count of bases not matched to a gene: 3. CDR3 length: 18 amino acids. DNA for the CDR3: TGTGCCAGCAGCTTAGGAGGGACTAGCGGTTCTGGGGCCAACGTCCTGACTTTC. This encodes CASSLGGTSGSGANVLTF. Full variable domain (rest looked up from reference TRBV7-9 and TRBJ2-6): DTGVSQNPRHKITKRGQNVTFRCDPISEHNRLYWYRQTLGQGPEFLTYFQNEAQLEKSRLLSDRFSAERPKGSFSTLEIQRTEQGDSAMYLCASSLGGTSGSGANVLTFGAGSRLTVL.

In its sample, this clonotype was seen a few times. J is TRBJ2-3 and V is TRBV27, with TRBD2 identical over 14 bases. Germline loops: CDR1 MNHEY, CDR2 SMNVEV (reference sequence). The V gene end was trimmed by 4 bases and the J gene end by 2 bases; junction bases not matched to a gene: 5. The CDR3 contains 17 residues. DNA for the CDR3: TGTGCCAGCAGTTCGGGACTAGCGGGGGATACCACAGATACGCAGTATTTT. Protein product: CASSSGLAGDTTDTQYF.